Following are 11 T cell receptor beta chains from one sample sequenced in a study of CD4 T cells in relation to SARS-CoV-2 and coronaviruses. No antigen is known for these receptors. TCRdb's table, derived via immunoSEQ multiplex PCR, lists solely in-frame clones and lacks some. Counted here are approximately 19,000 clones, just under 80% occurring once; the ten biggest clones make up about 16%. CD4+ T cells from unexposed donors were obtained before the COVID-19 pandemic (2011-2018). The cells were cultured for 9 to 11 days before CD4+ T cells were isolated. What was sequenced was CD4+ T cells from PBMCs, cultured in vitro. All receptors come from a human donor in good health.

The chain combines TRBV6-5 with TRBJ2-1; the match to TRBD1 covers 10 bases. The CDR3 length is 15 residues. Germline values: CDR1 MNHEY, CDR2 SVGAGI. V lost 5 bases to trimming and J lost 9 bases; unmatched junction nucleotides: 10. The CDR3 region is CASSPWTGGASEQFF. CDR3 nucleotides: TGTGCCAGCAGTCCTTGGACAGGGGGGGCGAGTGAGCAGTTCTTC.

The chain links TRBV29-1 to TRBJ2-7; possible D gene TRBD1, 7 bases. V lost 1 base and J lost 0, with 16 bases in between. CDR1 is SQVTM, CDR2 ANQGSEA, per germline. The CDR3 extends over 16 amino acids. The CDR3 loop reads CSVEGPRGDSSYEQYF. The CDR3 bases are TGCAGCGTTGAAGGGCCCAGGGGGGATAGCTCCTACGAGCAGTACTTC.

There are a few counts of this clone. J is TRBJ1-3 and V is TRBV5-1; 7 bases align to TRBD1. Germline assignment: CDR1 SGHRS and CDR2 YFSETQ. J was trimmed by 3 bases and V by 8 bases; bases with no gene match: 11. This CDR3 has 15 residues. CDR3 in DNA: TGCGCCAGTTGTTCGGAGGGGGCTTATGGAAACACCATATATTTT. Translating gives CASCSEGAYGNTIYF.

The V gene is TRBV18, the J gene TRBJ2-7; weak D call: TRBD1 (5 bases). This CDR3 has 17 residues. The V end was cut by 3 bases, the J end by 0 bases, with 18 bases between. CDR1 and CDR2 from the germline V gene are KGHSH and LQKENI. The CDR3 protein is CASSPAGADISSYEQYF. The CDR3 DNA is TGTGCCAGCTCACCGGCTGGGGCCGACATTAGCTCCTACGAGCAGTACTTC.

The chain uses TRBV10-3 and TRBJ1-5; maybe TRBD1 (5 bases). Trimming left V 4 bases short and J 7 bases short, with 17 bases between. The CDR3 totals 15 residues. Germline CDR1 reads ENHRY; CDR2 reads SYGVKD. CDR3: CAISAGTHGRQPQHF. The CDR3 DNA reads TGTGCCATCAGTGCGGGGACGCACGGAAGGCAGCCCCAGCATTTT.

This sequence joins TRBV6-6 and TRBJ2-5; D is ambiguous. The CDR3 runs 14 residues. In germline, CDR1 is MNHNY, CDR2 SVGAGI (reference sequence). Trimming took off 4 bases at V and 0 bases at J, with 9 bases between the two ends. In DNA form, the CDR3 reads TGTGCCAGCAGTTTCCCAGGTTACCAAGAGACCCAGTACTTC. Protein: CASSFPGYQETQYF.

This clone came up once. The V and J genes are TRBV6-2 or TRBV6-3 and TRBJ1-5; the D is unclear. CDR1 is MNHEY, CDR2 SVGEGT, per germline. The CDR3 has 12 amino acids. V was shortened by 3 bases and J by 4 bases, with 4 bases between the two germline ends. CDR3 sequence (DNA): TGTGCCAGCAGTTATAAAAATCAGCCCCAGCATTTT. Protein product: CASSYKNQPQHF.

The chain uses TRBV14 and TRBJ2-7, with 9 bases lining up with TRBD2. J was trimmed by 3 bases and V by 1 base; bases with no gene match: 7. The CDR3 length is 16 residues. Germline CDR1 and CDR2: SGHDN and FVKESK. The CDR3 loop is CASSQAISGRIYEQYF. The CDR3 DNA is TGTGCCAGCAGCCAAGCGATTAGCGGGAGAATCTACGAGCAGTACTTC.

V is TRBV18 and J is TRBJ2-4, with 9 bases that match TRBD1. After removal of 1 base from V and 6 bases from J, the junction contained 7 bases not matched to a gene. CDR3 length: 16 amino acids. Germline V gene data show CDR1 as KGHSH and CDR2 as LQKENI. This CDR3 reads CASSPLRDRDVNIQYF. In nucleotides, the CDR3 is TGTGCCAGCTCACCACTCCGGGACAGGGACGTAAACATTCAGTACTTC.

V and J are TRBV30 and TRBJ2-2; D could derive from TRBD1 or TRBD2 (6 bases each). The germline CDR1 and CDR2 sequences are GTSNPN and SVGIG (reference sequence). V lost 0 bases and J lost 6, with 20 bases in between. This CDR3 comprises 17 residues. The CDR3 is CAWSVLGGTGSAGELFF. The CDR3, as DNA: TGTGCCTGGAGTGTACTGGGGGGTACAGGGTCGGCCGGGGAGCTGTTTTTT.

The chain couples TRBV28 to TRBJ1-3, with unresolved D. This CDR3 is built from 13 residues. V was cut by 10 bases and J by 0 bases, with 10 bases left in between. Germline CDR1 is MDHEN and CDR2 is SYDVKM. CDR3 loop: CATGWSSGNTIYF. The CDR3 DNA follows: TGTGCCACGGGGTGGAGCTCTGGAAACACCATATATTTT.